Presented here are 32 T cell receptor beta chains from one specimen sequenced in a study of cytomegalovirus exposure and HLA in healthy donors. Researchers ran the PCR with 60 Vbeta and 13 Jbeta primers. Using immunoSEQ multiplex PCR, the repertoire was profiled, and TCRdb retains in-frame clones only, with some absent. The table shows about 150,000 clones, with roughly four fifths occurring only once. Sequencing was performed on PBMCs. The receptor set was obtained from a female donor in good health and CMV-seropositive.

V is TRBV5-6 and J is TRBJ2-1; possibly TRBD2 for D (6 bases). The CDR3 extends over 17 amino acids. The germline gives CDR1 SGHDT, CDR2 YYEEEE. V lost 0 bases and J 5 bases, leaving 18 bases between the germline ends. The CDR3 bases are TGTGCCAGCAGCTTGGTTGGTAGCGGTCAAATTAACAATGAGCAGTTCTTC. Translating it yields CASSLVGSGQINNEQFF.

The gene calls are TRBV19 and TRBJ2-7, with 11 bases fitting TRBD2. In germline, CDR1 is LNHDA, CDR2 SQIVND (reference sequence). The CDR3 length is 15 residues. Trimming at V came to 5 bases and at J to 5 bases, leaving 8 bases not matched to a gene. The CDR3 spells CASSSRLAGRDEQYF. The CDR3 nucleotides are TGTGCCAGTAGTTCAAGACTAGCGGGAAGAGACGAGCAGTACTTC.

The rearrangement uses TRBV30 and TRBJ1-2, with a tentative D call TRBD1 (6 bases). The CDR3 runs to 10 residues. The ends were cut back, 5 bases at V and 6 bases at J, with 7 bases in the middle. Germline V lookup: CDR1 GTSNPN, CDR2 SVGIG (reference sequence). The CDR3 nucleotides are TGTGCCTGGCAGGGGAATGGCTACACCTTC. It codes for CAWQGNGYTF.

This chain uses TRBV15 with TRBJ2-7, with D possibly matching TRBD2 (6 bases). Germline V gene data show CDR1 as LNHNV and CDR2 as YYDKDF (reference sequence). V was trimmed by 5 bases and J by 0 bases, leaving 17 bases between them. The CDR3 runs to 16 residues. CDR3: CATSERRGRFSYEQYF. In DNA form, the CDR3 reads TGTGCCACCAGCGAAAGGAGGGGCAGGTTCTCCTACGAGCAGTACTTC. Using reference TRBV15 and TRBJ2-7 for the parts outside the CDR3, the full variable domain is DAMVIQNPRYQVTQFGKPVTLSCSQTLNHNVMYWYQQKSSQAPKLLFHYYDKDFNNEADTPDNFQSRRPNTSFCFLDIRSPGLGDTAMYLCATSERRGRFSYEQYFGPGTRLTVT.

The chain uses TRBV12-2 and TRBJ1-1; the listed D gene, TRBD1, was not tested against the DNA. TRBV12-2 is a pseudogene segment. This CDR3 region has 15 residues. CDR3 sequence (DNA): TGTGCAAGTCGCCGAACCACAGGGTACGGCACTGAAGCTTTCTTT. It yields the protein CASRRTTGYGTEAFF.

The rearrangement links TRBV18 to TRBJ2-1; maybe TRBD1 (6 bases). Trimming left V 1 base short and J 5 bases short, with 12 bases between. Looked up from germline, CDR1 is KGHSH and CDR2 is LQKENI. This CDR3 comprises 15 residues. In nucleotides, the CDR3 is TGTGCCAGCTCACCACTGACAGGTGGACACAATGAGCAGTTCTTC. This gives the protein CASSPLTGGHNEQFF.

CDR3 DNA sequence: TGTGCCAGTAGCATCATGACAGGGCAACGGGAGCCCCAGCATTTT. Its protein product is CASSIMTGQREPQHF. The chain recombines TRBV19 with TRBJ1-5; 7 bases are a match to TRBD1. V was pared by 6 bases and J by 8 bases, with 13 bases of the junction left unmatched. CDR3 length equals 15 residues. Per germline, CDR1 LNHDA and CDR2 SQIVND (reference sequence). The full variable domain, completed using reference TRBV19 and TRBJ1-5, is DGGITQSPKYLFRKEGQNVTLSCEQNLNHDAMYWYRQDPGQGLRLIYYSQIVNDFQKGDIAEGYSVSREKKESFPLTVTSAQKNPTAFYLCASSIMTGQREPQHFGDGTRLSIL.

The chain combines TRBV10-3 with TRBJ2-7; D unclear. Germline CDR1 is ENHRY and CDR2 is SYGVKD. Trimming cost V 6 bases and J 0 bases, with 12 bases left between them. The length of the CDR3 is 14 residues. In DNA form, the CDR3 reads TGTGCCATCAGCACAGTTCCGAGCTCCTACGAGCAGTACTTC. It specifies CAISTVPSSYEQYF.

The chain joins TRBV5-6 to TRBJ2-6, with TRBD1 identical over 12 bases. The CDR3 length is 18 residues. CDR1 is SGHDT, CDR2 YYEEEE, per germline. The ends lost 4 bases at V and 4 bases at J; junction bases unmatched: 9. The CDR3 region is CASSSARDRGRGANVLTF. CDR3 DNA sequence: TGTGCCAGCAGCAGTGCCAGGGACAGGGGGCGAGGGGCCAACGTCCTGACTTTC. Full variable domain (outside the CDR3, taken from reference TRBV5-6 and TRBJ2-6): DAGVTQSPTHLIKTRGQQVTLRCSPKSGHDTVSWYQQALGQGPQFIFQYYEEEERQRGNFPDRFSGHQFPNYSSELNVNALLLGDSALYLCASSSARDRGRGANVLTFGAGSRLTVL.

The V call is TRBV7-6, the J call TRBJ2-5; D gene uncertain. The J call may be wrong; the DNA end is better matched by TRBJ2-7. Germline lookup yields CDR1 SGHVS and CDR2 FNYEAQ. CDR3 size: 14 residues. CDR3 loop: CASSLVRSSYEQYF. The CDR3, as DNA: TGTGCCAGCAGCTTAGTACGGAGCTCCTACGAGCAGTACTTC.

V and J are TRBV29-1 and TRBJ2-5, with 7 bases aligning to TRBD1. The CDR3 runs 12 residues. Trimming took 6 bases from V and 3 from J; bases not matched to a gene: 4. The V gene's germline CDR1 is SQVTM and CDR2 ANQGSEA. CDR3 in DNA: TGCAGCGTCGACAGGGCAGAAGAGACCCAGTACTTC. Amino acids: CSVDRAEETQYF.

This chain connects TRBV6-1 to TRBJ2-7, with 10 bases fitting TRBD2. Germline assignment: CDR1 MNHNS and CDR2 SASEGT. The CDR3 consists of 15 residues. The J segment lost 4 bases and the V segment lost 4 bases, leaving 7 bases of the junction unmatched. DNA for the CDR3: TGTGCCAGCAGTGCTATAGCGGGAGGTCAGTACGAGCAGTACTTC. Translated: CASSAIAGGQYEQYF.

CDR3 DNA sequence: TGCAGCGTTGCTTCCGGAGGTGAAAAACTGTTTTTT. Encoded protein: CSVASGGEKLFF. The chain couples TRBV29-1 to TRBJ1-4; D is unresolved. The ends were cut back, 4 bases at V and 7 bases at J, with 10 bases in the middle. Germline lookup yields CDR1 SQVTM and CDR2 ANQGSEA. The length of the CDR3 is 12 residues.

This rearrangement joins TRBV25-1 to TRBJ1-4, with no clear D. V was clipped by 4 bases and J by 8 bases, with 11 bases between them. CDR1 and CDR2 from the germline V gene are MGHDK and SYGVNS. The CDR3 loop spans 13 amino acids. CDR3 bases: TGTGCCAGCAGTGGGGTTCCGGAGGAAAAACTGTTTTTT. It is translated as CASSGVPEEKLFF.

The chain recombines TRBV5-1 with TRBJ1-5; 12 bases fit TRBD1. Germline-derived CDR1 and CDR2 are SGHRS and YFSETQ. With 1 base clipped from V and 6 bases from J, the junction kept 2 bases outside the gene matches. The CDR3 spans 15 residues. In DNA form, the CDR3 reads TGCGCCAGCAGCTTGTCGGGACAGGGGGCTCAGCCCCAGCATTTT. Translation: CASSLSGQGAQPQHF.

The V gene is TRBV25-1, the J gene TRBJ1-5; no firm D call. V lost 4 bases, J lost 0 bases, and 7 bases lay in between. Germline CDR1 MGHDK, CDR2 SYGVNS. CDR3 length: 14 residues. The CDR3 loop is CASSGVHSNQPQHF. The CDR3 DNA is TGTGCCAGCAGTGGAGTTCATAGCAATCAGCCCCAGCATTTT. The whole variable domain, filled in from reference TRBV25-1 and TRBJ1-5, reads EADIYQTPRYLVIGTGKKITLECSQTMGHDKMYWYQQDPGMELHLIHYSYGVNSTEKGDLSSESTVSRIRTEHFPLTLESARPSHTSQYLCASSGVHSNQPQHFGDGTRLSIL.

The rearrangement uses TRBV27 and TRBJ2-7; 8 bases fit TRBD1. Germline V lookup: CDR1 MNHEY, CDR2 SMNVEV (reference sequence). The V gene end was trimmed by 5 bases and the J gene end by 0 bases; junction bases not matched to a gene: 6. CDR3 length equals 15 residues. The CDR3 DNA sequence: TGTGCCAGCAGTCCCCGGACAGGGCACTCCTACGAGCAGTACTTC. It encodes CASSPRTGHSYEQYF.

The chain couples TRBV11-2 to TRBJ2-1; D may be TRBD2 (6 bases). Germline CDR1 reads SGHAT; CDR2 reads FQNNGV. The germline V and J ends were trimmed by 5 bases and 5 bases, with 10 bases remaining between them. This CDR3 has 13 residues. For the CDR3, the DNA is TGTGCCAGCAGCAAGGGACTCAACAATGAGCAGTTCTTC. As protein: CASSKGLNNEQFF.

The J gene is TRBJ1-2, the V gene TRBV10-1; D is undetermined. The germline V gene encodes CDR1 WNHNN and CDR2 SYGVQD (reference sequence). This CDR3 spans 11 amino acids. V gave up 4 bases and J gave up 7 bases, with 7 bases separating them. In DNA form, the CDR3 reads TGCGCCAGCAGTGTTCAGTTTGGCTACACCTTC. It codes for CASSVQFGYTF.

This chain links TRBV4-1 with TRBJ2-1, with TRBD2 as a possible D gene (5 bases). There are 15 residues in the CDR3. The V end was cut by 1 base, the J end by 4 bases, with 11 bases between. The V gene's germline CDR1 is MGHRA and CDR2 YSYEKL. CDR3 DNA sequence: TGCGCCAGCAGCCAAGTAGGAGGCAGTTACAATGAGCAGTTCTTC. Protein: CASSQVGGSYNEQFF.

This clone occurred once. The chain has TRBV4-2 and TRBJ2-7; 10 bases line up with TRBD2. J gave up 1 base and V 5 bases, and 5 bases lay outside the gene matches. The CDR3 runs to 15 residues. From germline, CDR1 is LGHNA and CDR2 YNFKEQ. This chain's CDR3 is CASSARLAGSYEQYF. CDR3 bases: TGTGCCAGCAGCGCGCGACTAGCGGGTTCCTACGAGCAGTACTTC.

The rearrangement links TRBV2 to TRBJ2-1; 9 bases line up with TRBD2. The germline gives CDR1 SNHLY, CDR2 FYNNEI. CDR3 length equals 17 residues. V lost 4 bases to trimming and J lost 2 bases; unmatched junction nucleotides: 9. CDR3 loop: CASSGFAGGGAYNEQFF. Written as DNA, the CDR3 is TGTGCCAGCAGTGGGTTTGCGGGAGGGGGGGCCTACAATGAGCAGTTCTTC.

The chain combines TRBV7-9 with TRBJ2-7, with 9 nucleotides matching TRBD1. Looked up from germline, CDR1 is SEHNR and CDR2 is FQNEAQ (reference sequence). V shed 10 bases, J shed 1 base, and the junction held 11 bases outside the gene matches. The CDR3 covers 15 residues. The CDR3: CATGEGTGNSYEQYF. The CDR3 bases are TGTGCCACTGGCGAAGGGACAGGGAATTCCTACGAGCAGTACTTC. Full variable domain (outside the CDR3, taken from reference TRBV7-9 and TRBJ2-7): DTGVSQNPRHKITKRGQNVTFRCDPISEHNRLYWYRQTLGQGPEFLTYFQNEAQLEKSRLLSDRFSAERPKGSFSTLEIQRTEQGDSAMYLCATGEGTGNSYEQYFGPGTRLTVT.

The chain recombines TRBV6-4 with TRBJ2-3; the match to TRBD1 covers 10 bases. Germline V gene sequence: CDR1 MRHNA, CDR2 SNTAGT. V trimming: 8 bases; J trimming: 1 base; junction bases outside the gene matches: 6. This CDR3 has 15 amino acids. CDR3 sequence reads: CASGSTGGGTDTQYF. In DNA form, the CDR3 reads TGTGCCAGCGGATCGACAGGGGGCGGCACAGATACGCAGTATTTT.

The chain couples TRBV9 to TRBJ2-4, with 9 nucleotides matching TRBD1. V dropped 2 bases and J dropped 9; count of bases not matched to a gene: 6. This CDR3 has 14 residues. Germline values: CDR1 SGDLS, CDR2 YYNGEE. The CDR3 is CASSVTGGGTIQYF. In nucleotides, the CDR3 is TGTGCCAGCAGCGTGACAGGGGGGGGAACCATTCAGTACTTC. The whole variable domain, filled in from reference TRBV9 and TRBJ2-4, reads DSGVTQTPKHLITATGQRVTLRCSPRSGDLSVYWYQQSLDQGLQFLIQYYNGEERAKGNILERFSAQQFPDLHSELNLSSLELGDSALYFCASSVTGGGTIQYFGAGTRLSVL.

The J gene is TRBJ2-1, the V gene TRBV28; D possibly corresponds to TRBD2 (6 bases). The CDR3 has 14 residues. The germline V gene encodes CDR1 MDHEN and CDR2 SYDVKM. Trimming left V 4 bases short and J 6 bases short, with 13 bases between. For the CDR3, the DNA is TGTGCCAGCAGTTCACTGTCTAGCGCCAATGAGCAGTTCTTC. Its protein is CASSSLSSANEQFF.

The rearrangement uses TRBV4-1 and TRBJ1-5; D possibly corresponds to TRBD1 (6 bases). Germline CDR1 MGHRA, CDR2 YSYEKL. Trimming shortened V by 4 bases and J by 0 bases, and 16 bases separated the two germline ends. This CDR3 has 17 amino acids. The DNA of the CDR3 is TGCGCCAGCAGCCGATTTCAGGGGATGGATAGCAATCAGCCCCAGCATTTT. Protein: CASSRFQGMDSNQPQHF.

The chain recombines TRBV7-6 with TRBJ2-5; no clear D. V lost 5 bases to trimming and J lost 2 bases, with 6 bases between them. The length of the CDR3 is 12 residues. Germline V gives CDR1 SGHVS, CDR2 FNYEAQ. The CDR3 protein is CASSLIQETQYF. In nucleotides, the CDR3 is TGTGCCAGCAGCCTAATACAAGAGACCCAGTACTTC.

The rearrangement joins TRBV4-1 to TRBJ2-7; D is perhaps TRBD1 (6 bases). Per the germline V gene, CDR1 is MGHRA and CDR2 is YSYEKL. The CDR3 has 14 amino acids. V was trimmed by 4 bases and J by 2 bases, leaving 12 bases between them. The CDR3 region is CASSLLRDTYEQYF. DNA for the CDR3: TGCGCCAGCAGCCTGCTGAGGGACACCTACGAGCAGTACTTC.

This clone was observed a handful of times. J is TRBJ2-3 and V is TRBV19; D not certain. CDR1 and CDR2 (germline): LNHDA, SQIVND (reference sequence). The V end was cut by 3 bases, the J end by 6 bases, with 4 bases between. The CDR3 has 11 residues. CDR3 loop: CASSISDTQYF. The CDR3 nucleotides are TGTGCCAGTAGTATTTCGGATACGCAGTATTTT.

This clone was counted a few times. The chain carries TRBV5-5 and TRBJ2-1, with D tentatively TRBD2 (7 bases). Germline CDR1 is SGHKS and CDR2 is YYEKEE (reference sequence). This CDR3 contains 18 residues. Trimming shortened V by 1 base and J by 2 bases, and 19 bases separated the two germline ends. CDR3 loop: CASSLSGGGGPAYNEQFF. CDR3 DNA sequence: TGTGCCAGCAGCTTGAGTGGGGGGGGCGGGCCCGCCTACAATGAGCAGTTCTTC.

This chain connects TRBV6-5 to TRBJ2-5; D not resolved. The DNA end lines up better with TRBJ2-7; the J call may be wrong. Germline lookup yields CDR1 MNHEY and CDR2 SVGAGI. The CDR3 is made up of 14 amino acids. The CDR3 nucleotides read TGTGCCAGCAGTTACCGGGTCAGCTTCTACGAGCAGTACTTC. Translation: CASSYRVSFYEQYF.